This record concerns one T cell receptor beta chain sequence. Its antigen is not known. This sample stems from a study of cytomegalovirus exposure and HLA in healthy donors. At the level of the study: In a previous analysis, around 110 million unique TCR beta sequences were found from some 180 million T cells.

Findings of the study overall: Reports described diagnosis of cytomegalovirus status by the classifier as highly specific and sensitive. Other equally common chains were less clonally expanded than HLA-associated TCR beta chains, a later analysis showed. Near-uniform donor sequencing depth was presumed by presence/absence analyses.

This PCR relied on a set of 60 Vbeta primers and 13 Jbeta primers. The protocol was immunoSEQ multiplex PCR, while the TCRdb copy is restricted to in-frame clones and leaves out a portion. The sample holds 150,000 to 200,000 clones, about 77% seen once. The germline V gene encodes CDR1 LNHDA and CDR2 SQIVND (reference sequence). V was pared by 5 bases and J by 4 bases, with 8 bases of the junction left unmatched. This CDR3 region has 14 residues. The receptor was isolated from a man between 18 and 29 years old in good health and CMV-seropositive. The chain uses TRBV19 and TRBJ2-7, with 7 bases fitting TRBD2. The sample taken for sequencing was PBMCs. The CDR3, as DNA: TGTGCCAGTAGTGATCCGGGGGGACCTTACGAGCAGTACTTC. As protein: CASSDPGGPYEQYF.